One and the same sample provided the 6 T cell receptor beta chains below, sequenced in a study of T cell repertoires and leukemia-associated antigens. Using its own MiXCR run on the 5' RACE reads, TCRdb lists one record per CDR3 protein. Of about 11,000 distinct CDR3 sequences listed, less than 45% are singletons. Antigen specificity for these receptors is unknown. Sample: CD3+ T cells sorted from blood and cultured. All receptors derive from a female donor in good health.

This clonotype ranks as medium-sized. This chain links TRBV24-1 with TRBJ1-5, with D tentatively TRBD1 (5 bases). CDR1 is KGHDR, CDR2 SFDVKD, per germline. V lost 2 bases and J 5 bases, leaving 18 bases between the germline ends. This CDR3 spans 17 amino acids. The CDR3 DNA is TGTGCCACCAGTGATTCTAGGGGACCCCTGGCTTATCAGCCCCAGCATTTT. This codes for CATSDSRGPLAYQPQHF.

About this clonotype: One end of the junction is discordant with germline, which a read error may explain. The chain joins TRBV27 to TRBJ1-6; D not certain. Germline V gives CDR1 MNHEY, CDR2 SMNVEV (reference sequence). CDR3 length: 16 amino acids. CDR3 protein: CASSLGPPTYNSPLHF. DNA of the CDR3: TGTGCCAGCAGTTTAGGGCCCCCGACCTATAATTCGCCCCTCCACTTT.

This CDR3 is CATSDPDRSETQYF. DNA of the CDR3: TGTGCCACCAGTGATCCGGACAGGAGTGAGACCCAGTACTTC. The V and J genes are TRBV24-1 and TRBJ2-5; TRBD1 matches 7 bases. The germline V gene encodes CDR1 KGHDR and CDR2 SFDVKD. CDR3 length: 14 residues. Trimming removed 3 bases from V and 5 bases from J; junction bases left unmatched: 5.

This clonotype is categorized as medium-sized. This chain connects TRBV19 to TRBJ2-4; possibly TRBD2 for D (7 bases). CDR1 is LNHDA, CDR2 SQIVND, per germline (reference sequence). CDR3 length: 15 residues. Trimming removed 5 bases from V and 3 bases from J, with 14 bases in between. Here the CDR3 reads CASSGPGGRKNIQYF. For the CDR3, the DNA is TGTGCCAGTAGTGGACCCGGGGGGCGCAAAAACATTCAGTACTTC.

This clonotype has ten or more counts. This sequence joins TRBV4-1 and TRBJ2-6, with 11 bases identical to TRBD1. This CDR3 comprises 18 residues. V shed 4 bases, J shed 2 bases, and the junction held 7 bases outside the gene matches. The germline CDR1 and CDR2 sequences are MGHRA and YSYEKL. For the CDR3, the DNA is TGCGCCAGCAGCCGGACGGGGACAGGGGGGGCTGGGGCCAACGTCCTGACTTTC. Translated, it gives CASSRTGTGGAGANVLTF.

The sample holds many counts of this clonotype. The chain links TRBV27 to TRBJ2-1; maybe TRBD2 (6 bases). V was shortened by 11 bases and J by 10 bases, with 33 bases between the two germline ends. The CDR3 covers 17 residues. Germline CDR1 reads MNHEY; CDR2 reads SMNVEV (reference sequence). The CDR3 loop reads CACEGRRGAFQWEEQFF. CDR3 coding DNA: TGTGCCTGCGAGGGGCGGAGGGGCGCCTTTCAATGGGAGGAGCAGTTCTTC.